These 24 T cell receptor beta chains came from one sample sequenced in a study of OX40 agonist ivuxolimab in advanced cancers. Libraries were prepared by immunoSEQ multiplex PCR; TCRdb keeps only in-frame clonotypes and omits some of them. This repertoire shows approximately 32,000 clones, 80% to 85% found once; its top ten account for approximately 20%. The specimen was CD4+ or CD8+ T cells sorted from blood, collected in a trial of the OX40 agonist ivuxolimab. These TCRs come from an adult with an advanced solid tumor such as melanoma, head and neck, liver or kidney cancer.

This chain connects TRBV7-6 to TRBJ2-1, with TRBD2 matching 10 bases. Germline V CDR1 and CDR2: SGHVS, FNYEAQ. V was pared by 4 bases and J by 7 bases, with 7 bases of the junction left unmatched. The CDR3 has 15 amino acids. The CDR3 loop is CASSSWTSGPNEQFF. CDR3 nucleotide sequence: TGTGCCAGCAGCTCCTGGACTAGCGGTCCTAATGAGCAGTTCTTC.

The V call is TRBV9, the J call TRBJ1-5, with D perhaps TRBD1 (6 bases). Germline CDR1 SGDLS, CDR2 YYNGEE. Trimming removed 8 bases from V and 3 bases from J, with 12 bases in between. CDR3 size: 13 residues. CDR3 sequence: CASSRQDNQPQHF. In nucleotides, the CDR3 is TGTGCCAGTTCCCGACAGGACAATCAGCCCCAGCATTTT.

The rearrangement joins TRBV5-6 to TRBJ2-5; D is possibly TRBD1 (5 bases). There are 15 residues in the CDR3. CDR1 SGHDT and CDR2 YYEEEE come from the germline V gene. Trimming stripped 0 bases from V and 6 bases from J, with 15 bases between. CDR3 protein: CASSLEQGYWKTQYF. In DNA form, the CDR3 reads TGTGCCAGCAGCTTGGAGCAGGGCTACTGGAAGACCCAGTACTTC.

The chain links TRBV6-5 to TRBJ1-2; possible D gene TRBD1, 5 bases. The germline V and J ends were trimmed by 0 bases and 8 bases, with 10 bases remaining between them. The CDR3 totals 13 residues. Germline assignment: CDR1 MNHEY and CDR2 SVGAGI. CDR3 nucleotide sequence: TGTGCCAGCAGTTACTCCGGGGGAGGGGGCTACACCTTC. Protein: CASSYSGGGGYTF.

J is TRBJ1-3 and V is TRBV14, with D hard to call. CDR3 length: 15 amino acids. Germline V lookup: CDR1 SGHDN, CDR2 FVKESK. Trimming cost V 1 base and J 4 bases, with 11 bases left between them. The CDR3 sequence is CASSQVSGAGNTIYF. The CDR3 coding sequence is TGTGCCAGCAGCCAAGTGTCAGGAGCCGGAAACACCATATATTTT.

The chain uses TRBV6-6 and TRBJ2-2; D gene ambiguous. This CDR3 region has 14 residues. Germline CDR1 and CDR2: MNHNY and SVGAGI (reference sequence). With 2 bases removed from V and 5 bases from J, the gap between germline ends came to 9 bases. CDR3 DNA: TGTGCCAGCAGTTACAACAGTCCTACCGGGGAGCTGTTTTTT. This translates into CASSYNSPTGELFF.

This chain links TRBV6-5 with TRBJ2-3, with 8 bases that match TRBD1. CDR3 length: 14 residues. The germline CDR1 and CDR2 sequences are MNHEY and SVGAGI. The V gene end was trimmed by 2 bases and the J gene end by 5 bases; junction bases not matched to a gene: 3. The CDR3 coding sequence is TGTGCCAGCAGTTACGAACAGGGGGTAGATACGCAGTATTTT. The encoded protein is CASSYEQGVDTQYF.

In its sample, this clone was seen once. This rearrangement joins TRBV13 to TRBJ2-1; TRBD2 matches at 7 bases. CDR3 length: 15 residues. The V segment lost 2 bases and the J segment 4 bases; nucleotides outside the gene matches: 5. In germline, CDR1 is PRHDT, CDR2 FYEKMQ (reference sequence). The CDR3 nucleotides are TGTGCCAGCAGCTTATCCCCTAGCGGATACAATGAGCAGTTCTTC. This codes for CASSLSPSGYNEQFF.

The J gene is TRBJ2-2, the V gene TRBV6-5, with 7 bases identical to TRBD2. Per germline, CDR1 MNHEY and CDR2 SVGAGI. The CDR3 runs to 16 residues. Trimming removed 2 bases from V and 0 bases from J; junction bases left unmatched: 3. The CDR3 sequence: CASSYPSGANTGELFF. CDR3 in DNA: TGTGCCAGCAGTTACCCGAGCGGGGCGAACACCGGGGAGCTGTTTTTT.

The CDR3 loop reads CASQTAGGSYEQYF. The CDR3 DNA follows: TGTGCCAGCCAGACAGCGGGAGGGTCCTACGAGCAGTACTTC. This chain joins TRBV28 and TRBJ2-7, with 10 bases aligning to TRBD2. This CDR3 spans 14 amino acids. V was clipped by 8 bases and J by 1 base; unmatched bases: 5. The germline V gene encodes CDR1 MDHEN and CDR2 SYDVKM.

The V gene is TRBV7-9, the J gene TRBJ2-3; no clear D. The ends were cut back, 0 bases at V and 1 base at J, with 11 bases in the middle. The germline V gene encodes CDR1 SEHNR and CDR2 FQNEAQ (reference sequence). The CDR3 covers 16 residues. The CDR3 region has the DNA TGTGCCAGCAGCTTAGCCAGGACGGTGGGCACAGATACGCAGTATTTT. Its protein is CASSLARTVGTDTQYF.

This clone came up a few times. This sequence joins TRBV4-1 and TRBJ2-1, with no clear D. Germline-derived CDR1 and CDR2 are MGHRA and YSYEKL. V lost 0 bases and J 8 bases, leaving 11 bases between the germline ends. The CDR3 is 14 residues long. The CDR3: CASSQEGLGHEQFF. CDR3 nucleotides: TGCGCCAGCAGCCAAGAGGGATTAGGCCATGAGCAGTTCTTC.

The CDR3 here is CASSLAMEQYF. The CDR3 coding sequence is TGTGCCAGCAGCTTGGCCATGGAGCAGTACTTC. This chain links TRBV5-6 with TRBJ2-7; D is uncertain. The CDR3 runs 11 residues. In germline, CDR1 is SGHDT, CDR2 YYEEEE. V gave up 0 bases and J gave up 7 bases, with 5 bases separating them.

The chain links TRBV25-1 to TRBJ1-6, with 11 nucleotides matching TRBD1. CDR1 is MGHDK, CDR2 SYGVNS, per germline. V lost 5 bases, J lost 8 bases, and 2 bases stayed unmatched. The CDR3 is made up of 14 amino acids. CDR3 residues: CASSPGQGDSPLHF. CDR3 bases: TGTGCCAGCAGTCCGGGACAGGGGGATTCACCCCTCCACTTT.

The chain is built from TRBV10-3 and TRBJ2-7, with D perhaps matching TRBD2 (6 bases). V gave up 3 bases and J gave up 3 bases, with 9 bases separating them. The CDR3 is 13 amino acids. The germline V gene has CDR1 ENHRY and CDR2 SYGVKD. CDR3 in amino acids: CAISDPDYYEQYF. In DNA, the CDR3 is TGTGCCATCAGTGACCCGGACTACTACGAGCAGTACTTC.

This chain connects TRBV5-6 to TRBJ2-7; 9 bases map to TRBD1. The CDR3 covers 15 residues. J was trimmed by 2 bases and V by 3 bases; bases with no gene match: 6. Germline V gene lookup returns CDR1 SGHDT and CDR2 YYEEEE. The CDR3: CASSSRDRAPYEQYF. CDR3 in DNA: TGTGCCAGCAGCTCCCGGGACAGGGCTCCCTACGAGCAGTACTTC.

This chain uses TRBV27 with TRBJ2-3, with D perhaps TRBD1 or TRBD2 (6 bases each). The length of the CDR3 is 16 residues. V gave up 2 bases and J gave up 5 bases, with 17 bases separating them. CDR1 is MNHEY, CDR2 SMNVEV, per germline (reference sequence). The CDR3 DNA reads as TGTGCCAGCAGTTTACTCGACGGAGGGGGTTTAGATACGCAGTATTTT. Its translation: CASSLLDGGGLDTQYF.

The V gene is TRBV6-1, the J gene TRBJ1-1; D remains unclear. Trimming pared 6 bases from V and 1 base from J, leaving 9 bases between. The CDR3 length is 13 residues. CDR1 MNHNS and CDR2 SASEGT come from the germline V gene. DNA of the CDR3: TGTGCCAGCAGCCCCGGTGAGAACACTGAAGCTTTCTTT. Protein product: CASSPGENTEAFF.

The chain uses TRBV30 and TRBJ2-1, with D tentatively TRBD1 or TRBD2 (5 bases each). The CDR3 has 13 residues. V gave up 5 bases and J gave up 4 bases, with 12 bases separating them. Germline V CDR1 and CDR2: GTSNPN, SVGIG (reference sequence). Written as DNA, the CDR3 is TGTGCCTGGGAGGGGTCGGATTACAATGAGCAGTTCTTC. Residues: CAWEGSDYNEQFF.

This clone was counted only a few times. The CDR3 here is CASSDTGAFTEAFF. Here the CDR3 DNA reads TGCGCCAGCAGTGATACGGGGGCGTTCACTGAAGCTTTCTTT. The chain carries TRBV10-2 and TRBJ1-1; D perhaps matches TRBD1 (6 bases). The CDR3 has 14 residues. Trimming pared 3 bases from V and 4 bases from J, leaving 12 bases between. Germline V gene data show CDR1 as WSHSY and CDR2 as SAAADI.

V and J are TRBV5-1 and TRBJ2-7, with TRBD1 matching 11 bases. Trimming cost V 4 bases and J 6 bases; bases outside gene matches: 6. The CDR3 has 14 residues. The V gene's germline CDR1 is SGHRS and CDR2 YFSETQ. CDR3 in DNA: TGCGCCAGCAGCAGAGGACAGGGGGCTCTCGAGCAGTACTTC. Translating gives CASSRGQGALEQYF.

The CDR3 bases are TGTGCCGCCCTCCAGGCCACAGATACGCAGTATTTT. Protein: CAALQATDTQYF. The chain uses TRBV6-1 and TRBJ2-3; the D is unclear. Germline CDR1 is MNHNS and CDR2 is SASEGT. The CDR3 runs to 12 residues. Trimming cost V 11 bases and J 2 bases, with 11 bases left between them.

This clone was detected only a few times. Other DNA sequences within the sample encode an identical CDR3. This sequence joins TRBV25-1 and TRBJ1-2; D is uncertain. The V gene's germline CDR1 is MGHDK and CDR2 SYGVNS. The V gene lost 3 bases and the J gene lost 5 bases, with 10 bases spanning the gap. The CDR3 runs 13 residues. CDR3 loop: CASSDSGIYGYTF. In nucleotides, the CDR3 is TGTGCCAGCAGTGATAGCGGGATTTATGGCTACACCTTC.

The gene calls are TRBV4-3 and TRBJ1-1; perhaps TRBD1 as D (5 bases). Trimming removed 5 bases from V and 1 base from J, with 14 bases in between. The CDR3 is 15 residues long. From germline, CDR1 is LGHNA and CDR2 YSLEER. DNA for the CDR3: TGCGCCAGCAGCGAGAATGAGGGGCCGAACACTGAAGCTTTCTTT. It codes for CASSENEGPNTEAFF.